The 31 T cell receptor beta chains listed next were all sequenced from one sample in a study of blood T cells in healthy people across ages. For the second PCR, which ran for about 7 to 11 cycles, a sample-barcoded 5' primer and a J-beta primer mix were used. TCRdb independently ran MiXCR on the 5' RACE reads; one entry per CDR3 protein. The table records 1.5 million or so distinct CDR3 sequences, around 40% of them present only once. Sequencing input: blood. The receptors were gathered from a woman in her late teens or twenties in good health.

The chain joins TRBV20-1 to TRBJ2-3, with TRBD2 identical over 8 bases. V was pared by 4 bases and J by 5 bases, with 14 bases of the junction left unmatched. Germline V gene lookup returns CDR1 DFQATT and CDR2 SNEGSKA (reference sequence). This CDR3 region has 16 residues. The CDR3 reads CSAIIFGRGLGDTQYF. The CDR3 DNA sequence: TGCAGTGCTATTATTTTCGGGAGGGGGTTAGGAGATACGCAGTATTTT.

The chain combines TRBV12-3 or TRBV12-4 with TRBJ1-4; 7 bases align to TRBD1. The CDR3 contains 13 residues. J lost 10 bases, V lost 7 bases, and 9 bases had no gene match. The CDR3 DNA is TGTGCCAGCACTCCTTGGCAGGGGGGAAAACTGTTTTTT. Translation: CASTPWQGGKLFF.

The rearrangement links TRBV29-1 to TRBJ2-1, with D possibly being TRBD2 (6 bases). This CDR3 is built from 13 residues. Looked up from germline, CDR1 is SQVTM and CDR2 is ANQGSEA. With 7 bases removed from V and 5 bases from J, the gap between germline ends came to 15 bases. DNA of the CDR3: TGCAGCGGCCGGTCCGGAGGGAACAATGAGCAGTTCTTC. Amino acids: CSGRSGGNNEQFF.

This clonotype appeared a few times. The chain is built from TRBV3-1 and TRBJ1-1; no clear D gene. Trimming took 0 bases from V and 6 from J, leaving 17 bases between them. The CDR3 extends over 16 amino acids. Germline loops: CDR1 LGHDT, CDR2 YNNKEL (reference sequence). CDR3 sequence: CASSQDWPSTPPEAFF. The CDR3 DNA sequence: TGTGCCAGCAGCCAAGATTGGCCCTCCACCCCCCCTGAAGCTTTCTTT. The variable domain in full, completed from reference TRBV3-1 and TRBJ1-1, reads DTAVSQTPKYLVTQMGNDKSIKCEQNLGHDTMYWYKQDSKKFLKIMFSYNNKELIINETVPNRFSPKSPDKAHLNLHINSLELGDSAVYFCASSQDWPSTPPEAFFGQGTRLTVV.

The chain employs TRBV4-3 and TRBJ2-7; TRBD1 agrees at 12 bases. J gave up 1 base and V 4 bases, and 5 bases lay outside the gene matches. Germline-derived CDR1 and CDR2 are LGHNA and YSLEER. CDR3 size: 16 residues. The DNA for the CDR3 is TGCGCCAGCAGCCGGGCGGGACAGGGGGCATCCTACGAGCAGTACTTC. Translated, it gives CASSRAGQGASYEQYF.

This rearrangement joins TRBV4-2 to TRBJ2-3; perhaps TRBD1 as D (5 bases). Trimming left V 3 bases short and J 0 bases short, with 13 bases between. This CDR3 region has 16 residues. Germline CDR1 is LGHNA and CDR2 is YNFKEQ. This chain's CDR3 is CASSHDYRQSTDTQYF. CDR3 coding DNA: TGTGCCAGCAGCCACGATTACCGACAGAGCACAGATACGCAGTATTTT.

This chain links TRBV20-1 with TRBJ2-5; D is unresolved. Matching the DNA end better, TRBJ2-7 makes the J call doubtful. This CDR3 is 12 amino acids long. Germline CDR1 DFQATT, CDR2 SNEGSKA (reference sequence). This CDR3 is CSARPLSYEQYF. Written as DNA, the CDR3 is TGCAGTGCTAGACCTCTCTCCTACGAGCAGTACTTC.

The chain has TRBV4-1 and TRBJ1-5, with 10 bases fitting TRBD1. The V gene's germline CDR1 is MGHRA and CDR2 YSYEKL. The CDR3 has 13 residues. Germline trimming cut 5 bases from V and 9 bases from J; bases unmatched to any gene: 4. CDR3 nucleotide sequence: TGCGCCAGCAGCGGGACAGGGGAACGGCCCCAGCATTTT. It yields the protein CASSGTGERPQHF.

CDR3 DNA: TGTGCCAGCAGTGATGCTGACGGGAACTATGGCTACACCTTC. This gives the protein CASSDADGNYGYTF. The chain couples TRBV6-2 or TRBV6-3 to TRBJ1-2; D remains unclear. Per germline, CDR1 MNHEY and CDR2 SVGEGT. The CDR3 length is 14 residues. With 5 bases removed from V and 2 bases from J, the gap between germline ends came to 12 bases.

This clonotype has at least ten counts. CDR3: CASSRRGPRYNEQFF. The CDR3 DNA reads as TGTGCCAGCAGTCGTAGAGGCCCGAGGTACAATGAGCAGTTCTTC. This chain connects TRBV3-1 to TRBJ2-1; no firm D call. Germline loops: CDR1 LGHDT, CDR2 YNNKEL (reference sequence). The V end was cut by 6 bases, the J end by 4 bases, with 16 bases between. This CDR3 comprises 15 residues.

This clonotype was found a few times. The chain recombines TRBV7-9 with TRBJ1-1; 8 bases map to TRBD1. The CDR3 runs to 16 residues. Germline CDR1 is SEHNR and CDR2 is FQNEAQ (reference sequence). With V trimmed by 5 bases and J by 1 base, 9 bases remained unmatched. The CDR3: CASSPAGGRRNTEAFF. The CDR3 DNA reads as TGTGCCAGCAGCCCTGCAGGGGGCAGGCGGAACACTGAAGCTTTCTTT.

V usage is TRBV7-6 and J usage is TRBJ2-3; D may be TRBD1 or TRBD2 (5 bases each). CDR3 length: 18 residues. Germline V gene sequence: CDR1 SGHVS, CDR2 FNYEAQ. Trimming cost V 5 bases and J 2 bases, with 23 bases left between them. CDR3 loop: CASSPVFRGLGDTDTQYF. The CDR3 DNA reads TGTGCCAGCAGCCCTGTTTTTAGGGGCCTGGGGGACACAGATACGCAGTATTTT. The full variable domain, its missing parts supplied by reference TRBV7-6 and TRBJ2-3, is GAGVSQSPRYKVTKRGQDVALRCDPISGHVSLYWYRQALGQGPEFLTYFNYEAQQDKSGLPNDRFSAERPEGSISTLTIQRTEQRDSAMYRCASSPVFRGLGDTDTQYFGPGTRLTVL.

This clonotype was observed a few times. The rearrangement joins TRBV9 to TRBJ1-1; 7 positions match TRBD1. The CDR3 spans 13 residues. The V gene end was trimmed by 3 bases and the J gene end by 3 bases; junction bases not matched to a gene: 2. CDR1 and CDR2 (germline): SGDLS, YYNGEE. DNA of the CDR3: TGTGCCAGCAGCGCCGACAGGGACACTGAAGCTTTCTTT. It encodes CASSADRDTEAFF. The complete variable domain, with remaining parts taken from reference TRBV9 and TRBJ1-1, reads DSGVTQTPKHLITATGQRVTLRCSPRSGDLSVYWYQQSLDQGLQFLIQYYNGEERAKGNILERFSAQQFPDLHSELNLSSLELGDSALYFCASSADRDTEAFFGQGTRLTVV.

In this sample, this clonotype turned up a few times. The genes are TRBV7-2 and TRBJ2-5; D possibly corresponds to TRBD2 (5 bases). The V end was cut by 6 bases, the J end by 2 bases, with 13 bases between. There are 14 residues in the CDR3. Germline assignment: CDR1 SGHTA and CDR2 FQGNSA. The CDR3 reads CASSFRTGQETQYF. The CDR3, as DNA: TGTGCCAGCAGTTTTCGGACTGGGCAAGAGACCCAGTACTTC.

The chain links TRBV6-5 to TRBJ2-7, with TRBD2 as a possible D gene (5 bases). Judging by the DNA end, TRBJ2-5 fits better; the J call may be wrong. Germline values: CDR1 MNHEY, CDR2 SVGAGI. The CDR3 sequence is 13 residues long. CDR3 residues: CASSRGVDETQYF. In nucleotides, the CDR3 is TGTGCCAGCTCTCGGGGAGTCGACGAGACCCAGTACTTC.

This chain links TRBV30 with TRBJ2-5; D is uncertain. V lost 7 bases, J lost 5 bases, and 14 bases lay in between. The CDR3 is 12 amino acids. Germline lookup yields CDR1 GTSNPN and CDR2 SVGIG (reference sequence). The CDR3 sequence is CAYTALRETQYF. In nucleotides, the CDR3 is TGTGCCTATACGGCCTTACGGGAGACCCAGTACTTC.

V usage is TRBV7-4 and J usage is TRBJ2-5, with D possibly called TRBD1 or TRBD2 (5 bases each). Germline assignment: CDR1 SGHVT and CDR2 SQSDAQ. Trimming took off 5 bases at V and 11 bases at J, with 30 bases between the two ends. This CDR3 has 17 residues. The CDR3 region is CASSLQSGQGSHNEQYF. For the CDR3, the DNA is TGTGCCAGCAGCCTACAATCGGGGCAGGGATCACACAATGAGCAGTACTTC.

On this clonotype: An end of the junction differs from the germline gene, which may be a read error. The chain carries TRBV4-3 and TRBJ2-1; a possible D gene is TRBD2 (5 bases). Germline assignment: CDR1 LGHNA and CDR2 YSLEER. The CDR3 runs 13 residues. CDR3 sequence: CASGDYSYNGQFF. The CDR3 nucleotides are TGCGCCAGCGGCGACTACTCCTACAATGGGCAGTTCTTC.

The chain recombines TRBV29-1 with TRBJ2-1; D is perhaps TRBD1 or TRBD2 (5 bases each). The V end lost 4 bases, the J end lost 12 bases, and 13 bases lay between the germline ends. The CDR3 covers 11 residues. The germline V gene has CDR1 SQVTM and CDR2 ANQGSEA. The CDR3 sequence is CSVGVRAGQFF. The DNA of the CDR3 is TGCAGCGTTGGGGTCAGGGCGGGGCAGTTCTTC.

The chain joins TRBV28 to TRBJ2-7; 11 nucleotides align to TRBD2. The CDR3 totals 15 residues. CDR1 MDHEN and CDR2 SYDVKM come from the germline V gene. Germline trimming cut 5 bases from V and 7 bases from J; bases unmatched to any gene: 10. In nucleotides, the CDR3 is TGTGCCAGCAGTCCACCGGGACTAGCGGTCTGGGAGCAGTACTTC. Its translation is CASSPPGLAVWEQYF.

CDR3: CAIASGGIDEQFF. In DNA, the CDR3 is TGTGCCATCGCTAGCGGGGGGATCGATGAGCAGTTCTTC. This chain joins TRBV10-3 and TRBJ2-1, with TRBD2 matching 11 bases. Germline values: CDR1 ENHRY, CDR2 SYGVKD. Trimming at V came to 8 bases and at J to 8 bases, leaving 5 bases not matched to a gene. The CDR3 runs to 13 residues.

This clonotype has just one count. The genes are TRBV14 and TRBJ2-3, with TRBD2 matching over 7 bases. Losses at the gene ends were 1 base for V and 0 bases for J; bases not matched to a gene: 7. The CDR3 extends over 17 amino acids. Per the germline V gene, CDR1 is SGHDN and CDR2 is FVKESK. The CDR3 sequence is CASSQVYYGRSTDTQYF. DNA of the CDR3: TGTGCCAGCAGCCAAGTTTATTACGGGAGGAGCACAGATACGCAGTATTTT.

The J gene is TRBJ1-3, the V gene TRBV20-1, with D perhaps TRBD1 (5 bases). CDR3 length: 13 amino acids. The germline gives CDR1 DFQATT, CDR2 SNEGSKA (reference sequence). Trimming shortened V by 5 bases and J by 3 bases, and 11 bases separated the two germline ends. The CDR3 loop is CSALTASGNTIYF. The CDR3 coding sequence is TGCAGTGCTCTGACAGCAAGTGGAAACACCATATATTTT.

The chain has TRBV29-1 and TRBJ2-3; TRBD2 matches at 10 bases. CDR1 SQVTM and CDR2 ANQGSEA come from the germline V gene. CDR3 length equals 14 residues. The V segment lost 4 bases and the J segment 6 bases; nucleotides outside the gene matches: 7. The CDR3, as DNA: TGCAGCGTTGCCCCGGGACTAGCGTCCGATACGCAGTATTTT. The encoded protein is CSVAPGLASDTQYF.

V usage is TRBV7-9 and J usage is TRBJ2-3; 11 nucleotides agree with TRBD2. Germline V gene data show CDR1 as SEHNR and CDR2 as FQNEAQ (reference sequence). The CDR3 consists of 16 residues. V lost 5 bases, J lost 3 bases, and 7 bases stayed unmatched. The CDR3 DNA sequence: TGTGCCAGCAGCCCCCAATCTAGCGGGAGGACAGATACGCAGTATTTT. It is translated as CASSPQSSGRTDTQYF.

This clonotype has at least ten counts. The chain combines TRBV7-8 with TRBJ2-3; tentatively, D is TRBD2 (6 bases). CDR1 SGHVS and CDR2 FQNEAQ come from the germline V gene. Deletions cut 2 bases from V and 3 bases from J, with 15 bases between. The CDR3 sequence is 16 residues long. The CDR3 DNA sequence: TGTGCCAGCAGCTTAAGACTAGGGAGGAATACAGATACGCAGTATTTT. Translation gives CASSLRLGRNTDTQYF.

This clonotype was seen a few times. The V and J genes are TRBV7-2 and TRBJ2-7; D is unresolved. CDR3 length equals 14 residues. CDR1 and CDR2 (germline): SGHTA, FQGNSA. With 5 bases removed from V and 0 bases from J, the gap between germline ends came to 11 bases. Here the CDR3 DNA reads TGTGCCAGCAGCCGAGACTGGAGCTCCTACGAGCAGTACTTC. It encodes CASSRDWSSYEQYF. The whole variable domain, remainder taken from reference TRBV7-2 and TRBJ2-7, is GAGVSQSPSNKVTEKGKDVELRCDPISGHTALYWYRQSLGQGLEFLIYFQGNSAPDKSGLPSDRFSAERTGGSVSTLTIQRTQQEDSAVYLCASSRDWSSYEQYFGPGTRLTVT.

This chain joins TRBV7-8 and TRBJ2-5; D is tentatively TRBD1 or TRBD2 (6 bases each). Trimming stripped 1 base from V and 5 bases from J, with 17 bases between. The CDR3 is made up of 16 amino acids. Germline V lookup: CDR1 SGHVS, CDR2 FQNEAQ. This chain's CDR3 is CASSLEGIGGMETQYF. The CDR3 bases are TGTGCCAGCAGCTTAGAAGGGATAGGGGGGATGGAGACCCAGTACTTC.

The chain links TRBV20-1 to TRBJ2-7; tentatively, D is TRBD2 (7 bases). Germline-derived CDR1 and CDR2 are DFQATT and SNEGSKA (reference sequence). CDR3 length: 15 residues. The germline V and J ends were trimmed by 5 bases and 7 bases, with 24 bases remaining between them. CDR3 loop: CSAPKREGLGGEQYF. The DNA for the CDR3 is TGCAGTGCTCCAAAAAGGGAAGGACTAGGGGGTGAGCAGTACTTC.

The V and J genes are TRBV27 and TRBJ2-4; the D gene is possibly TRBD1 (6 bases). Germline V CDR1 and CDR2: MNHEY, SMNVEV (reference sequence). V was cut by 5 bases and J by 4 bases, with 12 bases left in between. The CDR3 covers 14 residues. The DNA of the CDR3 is TGTGCCAGCAGTAAATCCGACAGGAAAAACATTCAGTACTTC. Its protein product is CASSKSDRKNIQYF.

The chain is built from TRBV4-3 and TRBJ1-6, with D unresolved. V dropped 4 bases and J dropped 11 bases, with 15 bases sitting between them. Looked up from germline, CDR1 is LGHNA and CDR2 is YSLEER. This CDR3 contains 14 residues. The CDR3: CASSLDLGKTPLHF. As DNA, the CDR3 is TGCGCCAGCAGCCTGGACCTAGGGAAAACACCCCTCCACTTT.